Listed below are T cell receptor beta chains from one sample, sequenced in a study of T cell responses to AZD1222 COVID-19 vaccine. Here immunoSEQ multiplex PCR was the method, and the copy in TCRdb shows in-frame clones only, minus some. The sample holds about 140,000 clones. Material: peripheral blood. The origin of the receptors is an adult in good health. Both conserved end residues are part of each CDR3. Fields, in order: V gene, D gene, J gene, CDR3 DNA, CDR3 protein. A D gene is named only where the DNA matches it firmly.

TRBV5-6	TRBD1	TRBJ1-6	TGTGCCAGCAGCTTCGGGACAGGGTATAATTCACCCCTCCACTTT	CASSFGTGYNSPLHF
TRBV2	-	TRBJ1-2	TGTGCCAGCAGTGAAGGCAGGAACTATGGCTACACCTTC	CASSEGRNYGYTF
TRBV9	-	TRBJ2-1	TGTGCCAGCAGCGGCGGAGATACCGGCGACAATGAGCAGTTCTTC	CASSGGDTGDNEQFF
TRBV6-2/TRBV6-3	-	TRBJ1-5	TGTGCCAGCAGTTACTACAGGAGTAGCAATCAGCCCCAGCATTTT	CASSYYRSSNQPQHF
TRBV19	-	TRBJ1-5	TGTGCCAGTAGTCCAGGGGGCAATCAGCCCCAGCATTTT	CASSPGGNQPQHF
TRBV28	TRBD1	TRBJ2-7	TGTGCCAGCAGAACAGCCGGGACAGCGTACGAGCAGTACTTC	CASRTAGTAYEQYF
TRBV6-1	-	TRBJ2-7	TGCGCCAGCAGTGAAGGGTGGGGCGTGGGATACGAGCAGTACTTC	CASSEGWGVGYEQYF
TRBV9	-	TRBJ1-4	TGTGCCAGCAGCGTAGGTCGAAGAGACCTTAATGAAAAACTGTTTTTT	CASSVGRRDLNEKLFF
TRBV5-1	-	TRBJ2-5	TGCGCCAGCAGCTTTGGTCAAGAGACCCAGTACTTC	CASSFGQETQYF
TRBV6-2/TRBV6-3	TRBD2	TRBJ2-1	TGTGCCAGCAGTTACGGGGGGGTTTTCGTCAATGAGCAGTTCTTC	CASSYGGVFVNEQFF
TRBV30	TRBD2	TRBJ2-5	TGTGCCTGGAGTGTACTTAGCGGGGGGGTAGAGACCCAGTACTTC	CAWSVLSGGVETQYF
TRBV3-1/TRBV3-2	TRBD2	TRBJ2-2	TGTGCCAGCACCCCAAGCGGTAGCGGGGGGGAGCTGTTTTTT	CASTPSGSGGELFF
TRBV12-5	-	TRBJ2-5	TGTGCTAGTGGTCTGGGGGAGACCCAGTACTTC	CASGLGETQYF
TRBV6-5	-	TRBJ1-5	TGTGCCAGCTCGTTCGGGAGGAGCAATCAGCCCCAGCATTTT	CASSFGRSNQPQHF
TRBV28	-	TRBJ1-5	TGTGCCACTCTCCCCTACGCGACAGCTAGCAATCAGCCCCAGCATTTT	CATLPYATASNQPQHF
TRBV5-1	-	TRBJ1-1	TGCGCCAGCAGCCTCTCCCCGGGGCAAGAAGCTTTCTTT	CASSLSPGQEAFF
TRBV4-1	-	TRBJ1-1	TGCGCCAGCAGCCCCCATGAAGGACGGGGAACTGAAGCTTTCTTT	CASSPHEGRGTEAFF
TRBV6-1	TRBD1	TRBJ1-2	TGTGCCAGCAGTGTGAGACAGGGGGCGGGAGCATATGGCTACACCTTC	CASSVRQGAGAYGYTF
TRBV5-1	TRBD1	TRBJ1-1	TGCGCCAGCAGCGCAGGGGGCGCGGGCACTGAAGCTTTCTTT	CASSAGGAGTEAFF
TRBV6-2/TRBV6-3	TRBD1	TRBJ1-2	TGTGCCAGCAGCCCCGGGACAGGGGGCTATGGCTACACCTTC	CASSPGTGGYGYTF
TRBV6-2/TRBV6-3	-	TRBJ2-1	TGTGCCAGCAGTTACAGGCCCCCTGGTGAGCAGTTCTTC	CASSYRPPGEQFF
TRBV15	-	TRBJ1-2	TGTGCCACCAGCAGAGGTGCGGGGGATGGCTACACCTTC	CATSRGAGDGYTF
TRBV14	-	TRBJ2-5	TGTGCCAGCAGCCTGGTAGGGGAGACCCAGTACTTC	CASSLVGETQYF
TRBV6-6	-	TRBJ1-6	TGTGCCAGCAGTTACGGTGGTGGCAGGGATTCACCCCTCCACTTT	CASSYGGGRDSPLHF
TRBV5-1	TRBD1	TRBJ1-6	TGCGCCAGCAGCTTTTATACCCCGGGACAGTTACACCCCGGGGATTCACCCCTCCACTTT	CASSFYTPGQLHPGDSPLHF
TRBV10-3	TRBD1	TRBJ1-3	TGTGCCATCAGATCGAGTACAGGGGATACTGGAAACACCATATATTTT	CAIRSSTGDTGNTIYF
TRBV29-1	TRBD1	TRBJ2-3	TGCAGCGTTTTTCCTACAGGGGTAGATACGCAGTATTTT	CSVFPTGVDTQYF
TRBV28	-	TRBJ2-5	TGTGCCAGCAGTGAGAGCGAGGAGACCCAGTACTTC	CASSESEETQYF
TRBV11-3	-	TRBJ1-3	TGTGCCAGCAGCCCGTTCCGGGACACCTCTGGAAACACCATATATTTT	CASSPFRDTSGNTIYF
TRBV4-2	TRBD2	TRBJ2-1	TGTGCCAGCAGCCATCCTTTCCGACTAGCGGGGGGGCCGTATGAGCAGTTCTTC	CASSHPFRLAGGPYEQFF
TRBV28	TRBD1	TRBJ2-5	TGTGCCAGCAGCCCCGGGACAGGGCGGGAAGAGACCCAGTACTTC	CASSPGTGREETQYF
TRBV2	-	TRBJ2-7	TGTGCCTGCCGCCCGGAGGGGGGTGACGAGCAGTACTTC	CACRPEGGDEQYF
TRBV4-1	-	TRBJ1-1	TGCGCCAGCAGCAGAGGGGCCTTGAACACTGAAGCTTTCTTT	CASSRGALNTEAFF
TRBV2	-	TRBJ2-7	TGTGCCAGCAGACCAAAGAGCACTAACTACGAGCAGTACTTC	CASRPKSTNYEQYF
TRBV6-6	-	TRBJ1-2	TGTGCCAGCAGTTACTCGGCCACCTCGGGCGGCTACACCTTC	CASSYSATSGGYTF
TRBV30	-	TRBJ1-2	TGTGCCTGGACCCAAAGTGGGGAGAGAAACTATGGCTACACCTTC	CAWTQSGERNYGYTF
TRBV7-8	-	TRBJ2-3	TGTGCCAGCAGCCCAGACCTAAGGACTACAAGCACAGATACGCAGTATTTT	CASSPDLRTTSTDTQYF
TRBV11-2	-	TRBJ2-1	TGTGCCAGCAGCTTTATGCAGGGCGGCTACAATGAGCAGTTCTTC	CASSFMQGGYNEQFF
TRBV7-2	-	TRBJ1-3	TGTGCCAGCAGCTTGAATCCGGGACCTAACTCTGGAAACACCATATATTTT	CASSLNPGPNSGNTIYF
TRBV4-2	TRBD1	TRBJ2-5	TGTGCCAGCAGCCAGGGGACAGACCTCAGGGACCAGTACTTC	CASSQGTDLRDQYF
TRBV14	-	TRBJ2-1	TGTGCCAGCAGCCTAAGTGGTAGTGAGCAGTTCTTC	CASSLSGSEQFF
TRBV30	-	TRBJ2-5	TGTGCCTGGAGTATTAATTTGGAGACCCAGTACTTC	CAWSINLETQYF
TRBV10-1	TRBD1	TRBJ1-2	TGCGCCAGCAGCCACCCAGGGGGCGAAGGCTACACCTTC	CASSHPGGEGYTF
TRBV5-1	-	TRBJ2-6	TGCGCCAGCAGCTTGCAAAGCTCTGGGGCCAACGTCCTGACTTTC	CASSLQSSGANVLTF
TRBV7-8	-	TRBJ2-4	TGTGCCAGCAGCACGTCCGACAGGCCGGGAAGCGCCAAAAACATTCAGTACTTC	CASSTSDRPGSAKNIQYF
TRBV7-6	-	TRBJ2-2	TGTGCCAGCAGCTTAACCGGGCAGTACACCGGGGAGCTGTTTTTT	CASSLTGQYTGELFF